Below, 4 T cell receptor beta chains from the same sample are listed, as sequenced in a study of CD8 T cells in Susac syndrome. RNA totalling about 0.5 to 1 ug underwent reverse transcription with random hexamers. TCRdb passed the immunoSEQ multiplex PCR reads through MiXCR, listing each CDR3 protein once. The repertoire holds some 300,000 distinct CDR3 sequences, roughly 85% seen once, with around 0.2% in the top ten. Sequenced input: CD8+ T cells from PBMCs. The source of these receptors is a human donor with multiple sclerosis.

The chain combines TRBV27 with TRBJ2-1; the D gene is possibly TRBD2 (5 bases). Per the germline V gene, CDR1 is MNHEY and CDR2 is SMNVEV (reference sequence). Trimming took 10 bases from V and 3 from J, leaving 13 bases between them. CDR3 length: 13 residues. CDR3 nucleotides: TGTGCCATCTCGGACTTGAACTACAATGAGCAGTTCTTC. It codes for CAISDLNYNEQFF.

This clonotype appeared once. This sequence joins TRBV3-1 and TRBJ2-7; 7 bases line up with TRBD2. The junction had 14 bases not matched to a gene; V was cut back by 2 bases and J by 1 base. This CDR3 is built from 18 residues. Germline-derived CDR1 and CDR2 are LGHDT and YNNKEL (reference sequence). The CDR3 nucleotides are TGTGCCAGCAGCCAAAAGCCCAATACCTCAGCGGGATCCTACGAGCAGTACTTC. Translating gives CASSQKPNTSAGSYEQYF.

The V and J genes are TRBV9 and TRBJ1-2, with 10 positions matching TRBD1. The CDR3 runs to 17 residues. CDR1 and CDR2 from the germline V gene are SGDLS and YYNGEE. Trimming removed 0 bases from V and 3 bases from J; junction bases left unmatched: 8. DNA of the CDR3: TGTGCCAGCAGCGTAGTAGGGGACAGGGGTTTGCACTATGGCTACACCTTC. This gives the protein CASSVVGDRGLHYGYTF.

The chain uses TRBV23-1 and TRBJ1-4, with 7 bases aligning to TRBD1. Being an ORF, TRBV23-1 has a function that is uncertain. This CDR3 contains 12 residues. V shed 7 bases and J 6 bases; nucleotides not matched to a gene: 2. The CDR3 region is CASKQGDEKLFF. In nucleotides, the CDR3 is TGCGCCAGCAAGCAGGGGGATGAAAAACTGTTTTTT.